This T cell receptor (beta chain) was identified during a study of cytomegalovirus exposure and HLA in healthy donors. Overall study: Some 85 million unique TCRs from HLA-typed donors were held in an early data release.

General study results and limits: It emerged from a later analysis that several of the most significant clusters appeared to be linked to common viral pathogens. After further analysis at a later stage, 15,000 to 20,000 TCR beta sequences were associated with HLA alleles at 0.05 false discovery rate.

This clone was counted between two and nine times. Its antigen is currently unknown. The study ran its PCR with 60 Vbeta and 13 Jbeta primers. Method: immunoSEQ multiplex PCR; TCRdb's copy keeps in-frame clones and lacks some. The sample comprises 180,000 or so clones, over 75% of which are singletons, and about 2.1% rests with the top ten. This TCR derives from a woman in her 30s in good health and CMV-seronegative. Sequenced material: PBMCs.

In DNA, the CDR3 is TGTGCCAGCAGTGACGGGACTAGCGGGGGCCCGATCGGGCAGTATTTT. Translating gives CASSDGTSGGPIGQYF. This rearrangement joins TRBV6-4 to TRBJ2-3; 14 bases match TRBD2. Trimming took 2 bases from V and 11 from J; bases not matched to a gene: 9. Per germline, CDR1 MRHNA and CDR2 SNTAGT. The CDR3 is 16 amino acids.